The source of this TCR beta chain is a study of cytomegalovirus exposure and HLA in healthy donors. Study-wide results and caveats: In a later analysis, a genetic analysis reported fewer productive-TCR N-insertions in an Asian-associated ancestry cluster than the cohort average. Most of the TCR beta V segments (in an earlier analysis) were productive either about 87% or about 30% of the time. It was reported that TCR beta sequences correctly inferred the HLA-A and HLA-B alleles for most subjects. The authors later found most CMV-associated TCR beta chains appeared HLA-restricted.

Trimming took 5 bases from V and 6 from J, leaving 13 bases between them. CDR3 length equals 13 residues. The germline V gene encodes CDR1 MDHEN and CDR2 SYDVKM. The study ran its PCR with 60 Vbeta and 13 Jbeta primers. The protocol was immunoSEQ multiplex PCR, while the TCRdb copy is restricted to in-frame clones and leaves out a portion. This sample has about 130,000 clones, with around three quarters found just once. Points on this clone: Its target is not known.

Sequencing used PBMCs. This chain joins TRBV28 and TRBJ1-1; D is perhaps TRBD1 (6 bases). The clonotype comes from a man aged 40-49 years in good health and CMV-seronegative. The CDR3 region has the DNA TGTGCCAGCAGTCTAAACAGGGTAGCTGAAGCTTTCTTT. This gives the protein CASSLNRVAEAFF.